A selection of T cell receptor beta chains follows, all from one sample in a study of control samples from healthy donors and cancer patients. Data came from immunoSEQ multiplex PCR; TCRdb stores just in-frame clones and leaves some out. The sample lists about 120,000 clones; roughly 93% were seen once. Sequencing used blood. The receptors derive from a man under 40 in good health. The CDR3 runs from the conserved cysteine through the conserved F or W. A D gene is named only where the DNA matches it firmly. Some rows have no size entry. The others give once, few or many, or a class for an expanded clone.

j_call d_call v_call clone_size cdr3_nt cdr3_aa
TRBJ1-2 . TRBV18 . TGTGCCAGCTCACCAAACCCACTAGGCAGGGCTGGCGGCTACACCTTC CASSPNPLGRAGGYTF
TRBJ2-1 . TRBV12-3/TRBV12-4 . TGTGCCAGCAGTCCCCCCCCAGGGGTTGAGCAGTTCTTC CASSPPPGVEQFF
TRBJ2-1 TRBD1 TRBV6-6 once TGTGCCAGCAGTTACCAGGACAGGGAGGACAATGAGCAGTTCTTC CASSYQDREDNEQFF
TRBJ1-1 . TRBV3-1/TRBV3-2 . TGTGCCAGCAGCCAAGGAGAAGTGAACACTGAAGCTTTCTTT CASSQGEVNTEAFF
TRBJ1-5 . TRBV5-8 . TGTGCCAGCAGCTTCTTTGACCGTCCTAGTAATCAGCCCCAGCATTTT CASSFFDRPSNQPQHF
TRBJ2-1 TRBD2 TRBV9 . TGTGCCAGCAGCAGAACCGGGACTAGCGGGGGTAATGAGCAGTTCTTC CASSRTGTSGGNEQFF
TRBJ1-6 . TRBV7-2 . TGTGCCAGCAGCTTAGAACCGGGACCGAGAAATTCACCCCTCCACTTT CASSLEPGPRNSPLHF
TRBJ1-5 . TRBV24-1 . TGTGCCACCAGTGATTTGGACACCAATCAGCCCCAGCATTTT CATSDLDTNQPQHF
TRBJ1-5 . TRBV6-5 once TGTGCCAGCAGGATGGGCGTAAATCAGCCCCAGCATTTT CASRMGVNQPQHF
TRBJ2-5 . TRBV14 . TGTGCCAGCAGCCAATCAGGAAAGACAGAGACCCAGTACTTC CASSQSGKTETQYF
TRBJ2-1 TRBD2 TRBV2 . TGTGCCAGCACTATTTTGGGACTAGAGCAGTTCTTC CASTILGLEQFF
TRBJ1-1 . TRBV11-2 . TGTGCCAGCAGCTTATCTGCAGGGAAGCGTATTATGAACACTGAAGCTTTCTTT CASSLSAGKRIMNTEAFF
TRBJ1-6 TRBD1 TRBV7-8 . TGTGCCAGCAGCTCTCACAGGGGGCGGAATTCACCCCTCCACTTT CASSSHRGRNSPLHF